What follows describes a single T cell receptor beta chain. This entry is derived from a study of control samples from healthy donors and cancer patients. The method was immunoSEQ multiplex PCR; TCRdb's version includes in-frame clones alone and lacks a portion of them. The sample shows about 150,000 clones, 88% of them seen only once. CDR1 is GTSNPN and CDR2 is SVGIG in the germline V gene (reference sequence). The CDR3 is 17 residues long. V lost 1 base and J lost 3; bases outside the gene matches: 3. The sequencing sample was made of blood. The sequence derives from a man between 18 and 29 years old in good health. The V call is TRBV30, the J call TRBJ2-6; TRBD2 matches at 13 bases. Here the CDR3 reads CAWSAGLAGVGANVLTF. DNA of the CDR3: TGTGCCTGGAGTGCCGGACTAGCGGGGGTTGGGGCCAACGTCCTGACTTTC.